This TCR beta chain is drawn from a study of blood T cell repertoires in COVID-19 (TCRdb year 2020). For the study in its entirety: Samples covering the acute and convalescent phases of COVID-19 were provided by collaborators in the United States, Italy and Spain. The material from the prospective study consisted of cDNA or gDNA derived from T cells, B-cell-depleted T cells, or PBMCs. The dataset comprised deeply sampled blood TCRbeta repertoires from subjects exposed to, actively infected with, or recovered from COVID-19. The repertoires were released in a freely available public database intended as a resource for research on the immune response to SARS-CoV-2. The samples were drawn from the first 160 participants of the ongoing ImmuneRACE study and from roughly 1,300 subjects provided by 6 global collaborators. A de-identified subject ID, COVID-19 status, age in years and sex were almost always included in the sample metadata. HLA class I and class II types, where available, came from metadata supplied by the sample provider rather than from assay-based typing. The study at large found these results: The quantity of clinical and demographic metadata differed by source and by participant and was supplied without curation.

Participants in the prospective study were aged about 18 to 95 years, lived in more than 20 United States geographic areas, and enrolled through a virtual design. In the prospective study, cohorts were assigned on the basis of participant-reported clinical history obtained from a screening survey and a study questionnaire. In the prospective study, mobile phlebotomists collected whole blood, serum and a nasopharyngeal or oropharyngeal swab from each participant. Prospective study participants could optionally give additional blood draws and questionnaires over a roughly 2-month period. Prospective study blood samples were shipped either frozen or at room temperature before DNA extraction. Of note for this clone: There is no known antigen for this receptor. No much larger clonotype is one base removed from it; base qualities were not supplied.

At the junction V is shortened by 6 bases and J by 1 base, with 15 bases in between. Its CDR3 holds 15 amino acids, cysteine through phenylalanine. The entry retains the CDR3 DNA only, 45 bases that are in frame from base 1. Based on the germline V gene, the CDR1 and CDR2 sequences are MNHEY and SVGAGI. The immunoSEQ Assay, a bias-controlled multiplex PCR, was used to amplify TCRbeta CDR3 regions from genomic DNA. The paper's processing steps were these. Within the assay, amplification of reference gene primers was used to estimate how many nucleated cells each sample contained. To quantify the absolute abundance of each unique TCRbeta CDR3 rearrangement, sequence reads were collapsed and filtered. For each sample, productive Simpson clonality was calculated as the square root of Simpson's diversity index across productive rearrangements. Not all clones reach the TCRdb copy of this immuneACCESS table, which keeps in-frame sequences only. Checked studies attribute under half of the gap to unresolved V genes and leave the rest unexplained. The DNA gave D and trimming, while V, J and clone size come from that table. The sample contains 470,000 or so clones, 70% to 90% of them found a single time. Roughly 2% of the sample is in the top ten clones.

Specimen: PBMCs or T cells enriched from blood (not recorded which). This clonotype originated in a woman younger than 35 with acute COVID-19. The chain couples TRBV6-5 to TRBJ1-1; the D segment could be TRBD1, given 6 matching bases. CDR3 protein: CASRPNREANTEAFF. In nucleotide form, the sequence is TGTGCCAGCAGACCTAACAGGGAAGCGAACACTGAAGCTTTCTTT.